This TCR beta chain was profiled in a study of radiotherapy plus CTLA-4 blockade in lung cancer. Overall study: Objective responses were recorded in about 18% of patients, with disease control recorded in 25% to 35%.

Libraries were prepared by immunoSEQ multiplex PCR; TCRdb keeps only in-frame clonotypes and omits some of them. The sample holds 58,000 or so clones; roughly 80% are singletons and the top ten take around 17%. The study's findings and limits: Interferon-beta and early blood T cell clone dynamics reportedly predicted response best. Blood TCR clones of tumor origin expanded after radiotherapy plus ipilimumab.

This clone was seen only a few times. The target antigen is unknown. This CDR3 region has 15 residues. Between the trimmed V and J ends, which lost 5 bases and 0 bases, there was a span of 11 bases. Germline CDR1 reads SGHTA; CDR2 reads FQGNSA. The study gave focal radiation plus ipilimumab CTLA-4 blockade to patients with chemo-refractory metastatic non-small-cell lung cancer. The sample was peripheral blood, taken from a patient treated with radiotherapy plus ipilimumab. The chain combines TRBV7-2 with TRBJ2-1; possibly TRBD2 for D (7 bases). The TCR was taken from a human donor with non-small cell lung cancer who had a complete response to radiotherapy plus ipilimumab. The CDR3 loop is CASSPGGRSYNEQFF. CDR3 bases: TGTGCCAGCAGCCCCGGGGGGCGCTCCTACAATGAGCAGTTCTTC.